The 4 T cell receptor beta chains below all came from one sample that was sequenced in a study of blood T cell repertoires in COVID-19. Only in-frame clones appear in the TCRdb table, and some are missing; sequencing was by immunoSEQ multiplex PCR. This sample has over 150,000 clones; approximately 85% occur once, and the top ten carry roughly 6.2%. Sequencing used PBMCs or T cells enriched from blood (not recorded which). These receptors originate from a man between 40 and 49 years old who had recovered from COVID-19.

The V call is TRBV14, the J call TRBJ2-2; TRBD1 is a possible D gene (6 bases). This CDR3 is 16 amino acids long. V was pared by 4 bases and J by 6 bases, with 18 bases between. Looked up from germline, CDR1 is SGHDN and CDR2 is FVKESK. The chain's CDR3 is CASSRQGIRPAGELFF. CDR3 bases: TGTGCCAGCAGCCGCCAGGGGATACGTCCCGCCGGGGAGCTGTTTTTT.

The rearrangement joins TRBV11-2 to TRBJ1-6; D is ambiguous. The CDR3 has 13 residues. Germline values: CDR1 SGHAT, CDR2 FQNNGV. V was trimmed by 5 bases and J by 10 bases, leaving 12 bases between them. The CDR3 is CASSGEAGSPLHF. The CDR3 DNA reads TGTGCCAGCAGCGGGGAAGCGGGATCACCCCTCCACTTT.

V usage is TRBV6-5 and J usage is TRBJ1-2, with 7 bases that match TRBD1. J was trimmed by 8 bases and V by 6 bases; bases with no gene match: 9. The CDR3 extends over 13 amino acids. The germline V gene has CDR1 MNHEY and CDR2 SVGAGI. The CDR3 nucleotides read TGTGCCAGCAGATCCGGACAGGTGGGCGGCTACACCTTC. It yields the protein CASRSGQVGGYTF.

This rearrangement joins TRBV7-2 to TRBJ1-5; D might be TRBD1 (6 bases). V was cut by 1 base and J by 4 bases, with 11 bases left in between. The CDR3 covers 15 residues. The V gene's germline CDR1 is SGHTA and CDR2 FQGNSA. The CDR3 is CASSLGQGPNQPQHF. CDR3 bases: TGTGCCAGCAGCTTAGGGCAGGGGCCTAATCAGCCCCAGCATTTT. Based on the CDR3 plus reference TRBV7-2 and TRBJ1-5, the full variable domain is GAGVSQSPSNKVTEKGKDVELRCDPISGHTALYWYRQSLGQGLEFLIYFQGNSAPDKSGLPSDRFSAERTGGSVSTLTIQRTQQEDSAVYLCASSLGQGPNQPQHFGDGTRLSIL.